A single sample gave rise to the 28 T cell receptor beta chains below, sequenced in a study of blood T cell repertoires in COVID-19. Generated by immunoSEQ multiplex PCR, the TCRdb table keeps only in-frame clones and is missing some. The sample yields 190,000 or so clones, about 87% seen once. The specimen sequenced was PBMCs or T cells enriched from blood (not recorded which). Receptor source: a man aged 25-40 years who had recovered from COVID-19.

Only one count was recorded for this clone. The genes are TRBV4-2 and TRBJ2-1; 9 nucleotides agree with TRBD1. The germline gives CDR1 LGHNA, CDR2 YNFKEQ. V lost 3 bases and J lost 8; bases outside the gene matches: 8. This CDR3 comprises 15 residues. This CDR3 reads CASSHGVGQGYEQFF. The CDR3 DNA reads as TGTGCCAGCAGCCATGGGGTGGGACAGGGCTATGAGCAGTTCTTC.

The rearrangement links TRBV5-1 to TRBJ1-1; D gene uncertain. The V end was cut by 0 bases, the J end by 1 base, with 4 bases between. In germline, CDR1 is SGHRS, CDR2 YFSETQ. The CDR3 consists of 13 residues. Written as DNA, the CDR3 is TGCGCCAGCAGCTTGGACACGAACACTGAAGCTTTCTTT. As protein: CASSLDTNTEAFF.

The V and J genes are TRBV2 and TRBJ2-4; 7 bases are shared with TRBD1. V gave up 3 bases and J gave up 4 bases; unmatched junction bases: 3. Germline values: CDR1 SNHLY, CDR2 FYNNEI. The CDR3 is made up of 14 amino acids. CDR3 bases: TGTGCCAGCAGTGAGGACAGGACAAAAAACATTCAGTACTTC. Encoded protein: CASSEDRTKNIQYF.

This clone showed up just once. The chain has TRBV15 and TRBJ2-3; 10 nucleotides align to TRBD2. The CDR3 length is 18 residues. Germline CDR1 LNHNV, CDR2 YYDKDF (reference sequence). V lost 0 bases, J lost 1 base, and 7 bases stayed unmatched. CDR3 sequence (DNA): TGTGCCACCAGCAGAGATACATCACTAGCGGGACGCACAGATACGCAGTATTTT. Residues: CATSRDTSLAGRTDTQYF.

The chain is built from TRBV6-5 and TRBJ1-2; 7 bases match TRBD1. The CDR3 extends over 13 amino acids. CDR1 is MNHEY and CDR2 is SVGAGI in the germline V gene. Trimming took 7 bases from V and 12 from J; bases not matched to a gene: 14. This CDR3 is CASTQAVDRADTF. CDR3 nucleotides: TGTGCCAGCACGCAGGCGGTTGACAGGGCAGACACCTTC.

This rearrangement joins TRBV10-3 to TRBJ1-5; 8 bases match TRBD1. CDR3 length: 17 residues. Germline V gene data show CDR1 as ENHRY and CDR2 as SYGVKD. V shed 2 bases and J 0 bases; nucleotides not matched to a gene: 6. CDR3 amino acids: CAISEDTGGGSNQPQHF. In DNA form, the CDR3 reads TGTGCCATCAGTGAGGATACAGGGGGAGGTAGCAATCAGCCCCAGCATTTT.

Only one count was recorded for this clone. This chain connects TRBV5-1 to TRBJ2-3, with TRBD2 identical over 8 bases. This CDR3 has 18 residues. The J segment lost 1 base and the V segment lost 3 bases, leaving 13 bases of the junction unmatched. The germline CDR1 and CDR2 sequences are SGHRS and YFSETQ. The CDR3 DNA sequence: TGCGCCAGCAGCTACCCCCCCGGGAGGCGGGAGGGCACAGATACGCAGTATTTT. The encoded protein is CASSYPPGRREGTDTQYF.

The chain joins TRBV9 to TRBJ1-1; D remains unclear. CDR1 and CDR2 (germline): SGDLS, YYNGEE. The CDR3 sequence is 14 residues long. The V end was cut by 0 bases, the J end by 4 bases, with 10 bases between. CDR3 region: CASSVAGSGTEAFF. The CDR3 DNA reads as TGTGCCAGCAGCGTAGCGGGGTCGGGCACTGAAGCTTTCTTT.

The DNA for the CDR3 is TGTGCCAGCAGCGAGAGGGACAGAGTAAACACCATATATTTT. Translated, it gives CASSERDRVNTIYF. The chain is built from TRBV7-8 and TRBJ1-3, with 7 bases lining up with TRBD1. The CDR3 is made up of 14 amino acids. The V and J ends lost 5 bases and 6 bases, in that order; junction bases with no gene match: 7. Germline CDR1 SGHVS, CDR2 FQNEAQ.

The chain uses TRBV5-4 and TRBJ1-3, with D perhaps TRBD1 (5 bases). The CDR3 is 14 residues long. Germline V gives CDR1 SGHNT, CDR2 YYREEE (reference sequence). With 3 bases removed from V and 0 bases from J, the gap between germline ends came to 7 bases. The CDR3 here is CASSWGVSGNTIYF. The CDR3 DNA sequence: TGTGCCAGCAGCTGGGGCGTCTCTGGAAACACCATATATTTT.

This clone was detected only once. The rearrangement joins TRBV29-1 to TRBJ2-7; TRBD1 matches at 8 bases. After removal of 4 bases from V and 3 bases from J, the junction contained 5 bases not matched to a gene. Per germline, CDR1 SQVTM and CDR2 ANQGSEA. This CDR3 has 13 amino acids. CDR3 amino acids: CSVGGQGIYEQYF. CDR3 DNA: TGCAGCGTTGGAGGACAGGGAATCTACGAGCAGTACTTC.

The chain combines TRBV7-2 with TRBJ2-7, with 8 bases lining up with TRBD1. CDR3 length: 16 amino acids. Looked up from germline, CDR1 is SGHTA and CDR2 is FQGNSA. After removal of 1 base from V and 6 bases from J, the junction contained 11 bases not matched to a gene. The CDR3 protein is CASSLGWTGLVSEQYF. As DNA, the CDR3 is TGTGCCAGCAGCTTAGGATGGACAGGGTTAGTTAGCGAGCAGTACTTC. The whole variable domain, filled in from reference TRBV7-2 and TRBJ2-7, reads GAGVSQSPSNKVTEKGKDVELRCDPISGHTALYWYRQSLGQGLEFLIYFQGNSAPDKSGLPSDRFSAERTGGSVSTLTIQRTQQEDSAVYLCASSLGWTGLVSEQYFGPGTRLTVT.

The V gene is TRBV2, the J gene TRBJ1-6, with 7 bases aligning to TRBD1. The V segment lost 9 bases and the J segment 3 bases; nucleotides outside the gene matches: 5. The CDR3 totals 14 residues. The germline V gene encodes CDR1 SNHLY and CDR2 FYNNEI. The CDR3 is CASFRDSYNSPLHF. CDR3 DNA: TGTGCCAGTTTCAGGGACAGCTATAATTCACCCCTCCACTTT.

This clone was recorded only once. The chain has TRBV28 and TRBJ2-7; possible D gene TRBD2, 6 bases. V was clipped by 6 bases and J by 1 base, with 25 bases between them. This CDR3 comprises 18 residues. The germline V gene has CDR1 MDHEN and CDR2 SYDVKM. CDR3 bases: TGTGCCAGCAGAAAAAGGGCCGGGCCTAGCGCCCGTTCCTACGAGCAGTACTTC. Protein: CASRKRAGPSARSYEQYF.

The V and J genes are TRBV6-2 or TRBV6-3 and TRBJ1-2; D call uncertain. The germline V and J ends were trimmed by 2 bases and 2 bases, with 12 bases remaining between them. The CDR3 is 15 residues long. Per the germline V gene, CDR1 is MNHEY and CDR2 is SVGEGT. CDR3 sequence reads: CASSYLSGGNYGYTF. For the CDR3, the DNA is TGTGCCAGCAGTTACCTTTCGGGAGGGAACTATGGCTACACCTTC.

CDR3 DNA: TGCGCCAGCAGTGAGGGGGGCCGCACTGAAGCTTTCTTT. Its translation is CASSEGGRTEAFF. V and J are TRBV10-1 and TRBJ1-1; the D gene is possibly TRBD1 (6 bases). Trimming removed 2 bases from V and 4 bases from J, with 8 bases in between. The CDR3 has 13 amino acids. The germline gives CDR1 WNHNN, CDR2 SYGVQD (reference sequence).

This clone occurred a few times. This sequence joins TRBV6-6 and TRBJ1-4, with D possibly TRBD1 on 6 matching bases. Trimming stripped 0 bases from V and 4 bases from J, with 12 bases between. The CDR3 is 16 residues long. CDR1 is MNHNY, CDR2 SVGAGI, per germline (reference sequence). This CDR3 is CASSYSADSRNEKLFF. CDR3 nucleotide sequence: TGTGCCAGCAGTTACTCGGCGGACAGCCGTAATGAAAAACTGTTTTTT.

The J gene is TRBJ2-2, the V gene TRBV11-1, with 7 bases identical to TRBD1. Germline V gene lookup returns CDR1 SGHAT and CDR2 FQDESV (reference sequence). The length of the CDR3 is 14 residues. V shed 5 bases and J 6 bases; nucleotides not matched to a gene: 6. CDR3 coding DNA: TGTGCCAGCAGCCCAGGGGGTACGCCCGGGGAGCTGTTTTTT. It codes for CASSPGGTPGELFF.

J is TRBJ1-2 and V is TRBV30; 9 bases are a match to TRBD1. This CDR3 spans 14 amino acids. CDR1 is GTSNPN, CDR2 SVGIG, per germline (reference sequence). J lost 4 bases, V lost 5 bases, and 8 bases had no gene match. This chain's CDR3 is CAWAADRGPYGYTF. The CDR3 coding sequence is TGTGCCTGGGCCGCGGACAGGGGCCCCTATGGCTACACCTTC.

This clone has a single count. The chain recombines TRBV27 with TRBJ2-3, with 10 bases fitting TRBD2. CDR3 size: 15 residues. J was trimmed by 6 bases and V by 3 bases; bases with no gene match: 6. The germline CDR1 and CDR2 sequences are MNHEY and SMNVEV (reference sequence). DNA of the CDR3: TGTGCCAGCAGTTTGAGAGGACTAGCGGTTGATACGCAGTATTTT. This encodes CASSLRGLAVDTQYF.

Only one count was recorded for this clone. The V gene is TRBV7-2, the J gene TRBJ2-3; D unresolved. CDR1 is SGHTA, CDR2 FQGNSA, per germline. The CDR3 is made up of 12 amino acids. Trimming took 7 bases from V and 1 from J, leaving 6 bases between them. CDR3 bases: TGTGCCAGCATCCAGGGCACAGATACGCAGTATTTT. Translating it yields CASIQGTDTQYF.

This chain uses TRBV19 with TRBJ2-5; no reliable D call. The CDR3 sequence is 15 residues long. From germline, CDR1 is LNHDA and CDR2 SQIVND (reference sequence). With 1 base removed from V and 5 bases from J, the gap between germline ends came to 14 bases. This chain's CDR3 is CASSIVASRPETQYF. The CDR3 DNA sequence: TGTGCCAGTAGTATAGTAGCCAGTAGACCGGAGACCCAGTACTTC. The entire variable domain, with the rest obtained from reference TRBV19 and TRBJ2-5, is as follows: DGGITQSPKYLFRKEGQNVTLSCEQNLNHDAMYWYRQDPGQGLRLIYYSQIVNDFQKGDIAEGYSVSREKKESFPLTVTSAQKNPTAFYLCASSIVASRPETQYFGPGTRLLVL.

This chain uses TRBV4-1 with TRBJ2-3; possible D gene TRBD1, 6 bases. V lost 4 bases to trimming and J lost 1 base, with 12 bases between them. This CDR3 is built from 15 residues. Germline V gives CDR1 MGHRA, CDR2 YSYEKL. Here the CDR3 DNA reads TGCGCCAGCAGCCTACAGGGATGGGGCACAGATACGCAGTATTTT. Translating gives CASSLQGWGTDTQYF.

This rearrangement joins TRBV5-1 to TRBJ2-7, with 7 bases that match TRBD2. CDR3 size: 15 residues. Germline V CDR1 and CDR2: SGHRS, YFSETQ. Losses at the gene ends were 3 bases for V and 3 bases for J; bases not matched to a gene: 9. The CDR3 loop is CASSSLGEGRYEQYF. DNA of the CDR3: TGCGCCAGCAGCTCGTTGGGGGAGGGACGCTACGAGCAGTACTTC. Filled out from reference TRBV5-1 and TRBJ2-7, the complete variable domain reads KAGVTQTPRYLIKTRGQQVTLSCSPISGHRSVSWYQQTPGQGLQFLFEYFSETQRNKGNFPGRFSGRQFSNSRSEMNVSTLELGDSALYLCASSSLGEGRYEQYFGPGTRLTVT.

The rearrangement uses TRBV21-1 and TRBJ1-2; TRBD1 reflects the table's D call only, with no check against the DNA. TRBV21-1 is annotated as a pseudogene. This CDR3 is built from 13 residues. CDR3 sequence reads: CASSVRDSYGYTF. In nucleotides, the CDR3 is TGTGCCAGCAGCGTCCGGGACAGCTATGGCTACACCTTC.

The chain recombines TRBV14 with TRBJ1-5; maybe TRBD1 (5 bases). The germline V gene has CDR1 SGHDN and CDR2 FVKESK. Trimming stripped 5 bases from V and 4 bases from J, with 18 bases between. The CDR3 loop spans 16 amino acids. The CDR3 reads CASSYEDINTNQPQHF. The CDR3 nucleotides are TGTGCCAGCAGCTACGAGGACATCAACACGAATCAGCCCCAGCATTTT.

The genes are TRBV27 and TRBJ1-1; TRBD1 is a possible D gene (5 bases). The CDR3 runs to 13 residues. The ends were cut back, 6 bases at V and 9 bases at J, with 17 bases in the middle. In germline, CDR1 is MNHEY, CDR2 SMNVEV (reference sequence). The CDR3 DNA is TGTGCCAGCAGAGCCCCTCGGGGCGGGAAAGCTTTCTTT. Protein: CASRAPRGGKAFF.

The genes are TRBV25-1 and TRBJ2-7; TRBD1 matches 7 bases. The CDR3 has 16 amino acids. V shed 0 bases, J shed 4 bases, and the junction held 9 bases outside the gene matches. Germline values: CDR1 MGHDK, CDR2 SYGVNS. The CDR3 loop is CASSEYRYRQGYEQYF. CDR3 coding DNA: TGTGCCAGCAGTGAATATCGCTACAGACAGGGATACGAGCAGTACTTC.